Below, 10 T cell receptor beta chains from the same sample are listed, as sequenced in a study of blood T cells in healthy people across ages. Together with a sample-barcoded 5' primer, a J-beta primer mix was included in a second PCR lasting roughly 6 to 12 cycles. TCRdb redid the calling of the 5' RACE reads with MiXCR, one entry per CDR3 protein. The sample lists some 1.8 million distinct CDR3 sequences, roughly 43% occurring once. Sample: blood. The origin of the receptors is a human donor in good health.

The chain couples TRBV6-1 to TRBJ2-7, with D perhaps matching TRBD1 (6 bases). TRBJ2-5 explains the end of the DNA better; the J call may be wrong. The length of the CDR3 is 14 residues. The V gene's germline CDR1 is MNHNS and CDR2 SASEGT. The CDR3 here is CASSEGFQGTTQYF. DNA for the CDR3: TGTGCCAGCAGTGAAGGTTTTCAGGGGACGACCCAGTACTTC.

This clonotype was seen repeatedly, ten times or more. V is TRBV20-1 and J is TRBJ2-5; D remains ambiguous. Germline V gene lookup returns CDR1 DFQATT and CDR2 SNEGSKA (reference sequence). The CDR3 has 11 amino acids. V lost 3 bases and J 5 bases, leaving 7 bases between the germline ends. The CDR3 sequence: CSASGEETQYF. The DNA for the CDR3 is TGCAGTGCTAGCGGTGAGGAGACCCAGTACTTC.

At least ten counts were recorded for this clonotype. The chain recombines TRBV4-1 with TRBJ2-7; TRBD1 matches 9 bases. The CDR3 contains 14 residues. Germline loops: CDR1 MGHRA, CDR2 YSYEKL. With V trimmed by 0 bases and J by 3 bases, 0 bases remained unmatched. DNA of the CDR3: TGCGCCAGCAGCCAAGAGGACAGGGGCTACGAGCAGTACTTC. Translated, it gives CASSQEDRGYEQYF.

The chain employs TRBV7-2 and TRBJ1-1, with D hard to call. Germline CDR1 is SGHTA and CDR2 is FQGNSA. The CDR3 covers 14 residues. V lost 1 base and J 4 bases, leaving 10 bases between the germline ends. The CDR3: CASSLEYRPTEAFF. DNA for the CDR3: TGTGCCAGCAGCTTAGAGTATAGGCCCACTGAAGCTTTCTTT.

V usage is TRBV28 and J usage is TRBJ2-5; D gene uncertain. Trimming took 8 bases from V and 11 from J, leaving 15 bases between them. Germline CDR1 is MDHEN and CDR2 is SYDVKM. The CDR3 length is 11 residues. The CDR3 is CASSPPKEQYF. In nucleotides, the CDR3 is TGTGCCAGCTCACCACCGAAGGAGCAGTACTTC.

About this clonotype itself: A read error is likely here: a far larger clone is one base away. CDR3 region: CASSQGRSDQPQHF. The CDR3 coding sequence is TGCGCCAGCAGCCAGGGACGGTCCGATCAGCCCCAGCATTTT. This chain links TRBV4-3 with TRBJ1-5; possible D gene TRBD1, 5 bases. Germline V gene sequence: CDR1 LGHNA, CDR2 YSLEER. Trimming took off 3 bases at V and 5 bases at J, with 11 bases between the two ends. The CDR3 consists of 14 residues.

There are a few counts of this clonotype. The CDR3 region is CASSLPYGASGTEAFF. The CDR3 DNA sequence: TGTGCCAGCAGCTTACCGTACGGGGCCTCGGGAACTGAAGCTTTCTTT. J is TRBJ1-1 and V is TRBV7-8, with D perhaps matching TRBD1 (5 bases). CDR3 length: 16 amino acids. V was pared by 2 bases and J by 5 bases, with 18 bases between. Per the germline V gene, CDR1 is SGHVS and CDR2 is FQNEAQ.

This clonotype occurred once. A much larger clone sits a single nucleotide away, making a read error possible. The rearrangement joins TRBV27 to TRBJ2-1, with D uncertain. The V gene's germline CDR1 is MNHEY and CDR2 SMNVEV (reference sequence). This CDR3 comprises 11 residues. Written as DNA, the CDR3 is TGTGCCGGCAGAAGGGTCAATGAGCAGTTCTTC. Protein product: CAGRRVNEQFF.

A few counts support this clonotype. This chain uses TRBV7-3 with TRBJ2-5, with 7 positions matching TRBD2. Per the germline V gene, CDR1 is SGHTA and CDR2 is FQGTGA. Trimming took 4 bases from V and 5 from J; bases not matched to a gene: 7. The CDR3 contains 14 residues. CDR3 nucleotides: TGTGCCAGCAGCTACGGGGGGAGGACGGAGACCCAGTACTTC. Protein: CASSYGGRTETQYF. The complete variable domain, with remaining parts taken from reference TRBV7-3 and TRBJ2-5, reads GAGVSQTPSNKVTEKGKYVELRCDPISGHTALYWYRQSLGQGPEFLIYFQGTGAADDSGLPNDRFFAVRPEGSVSTLKIQRTERGDSAVYLCASSYGGRTETQYFGPGTRLLVL.

Concerning this clonotype: One end of the junction does not line up with germline, which may come from a read error. This chain joins TRBV29-1 and TRBJ2-4; the D is unclear. With the DNA end fitting TRBJ2-7 better, the J assignment may be wrong. Germline V gene lookup returns CDR1 SQVTM and CDR2 ANQGSEA. The CDR3 runs to 13 residues. CDR3 in DNA: TGCAGCGCTGAACGTGACACTCCCTACGAGCAGTACTTC. Its translation is CSAERDTPYEQYF.